This TCR beta chain was recovered during a study of OX40 agonist ivuxolimab in advanced cancers. Sequenced by immunoSEQ multiplex PCR; TCRdb stores in-frame clones only, minus some. The sample includes 50,000 to 75,000 clones, roughly 84% of them seen just once. This CDR3 region has 16 residues. This receptor was identified in an adult with an advanced solid tumor such as melanoma, head and neck, liver or kidney cancer. The J gene is TRBJ2-7, the V gene TRBV21-1. TRBV21-1 is a pseudogene locus. Sequenced here: CD4+ or CD8+ T cells sorted from blood, sampled in a trial of the OX40 agonist ivuxolimab. For the CDR3, the DNA is TGTGCCAGCAGCAAAGGAGGGACGAGGGGCTCCTACGAGCAGTACTTC. Translation: CASSKGGTRGSYEQYF.